A single sample is the source of the 20 T cell receptor beta chains below, sequenced in a study of molecular identifiers for immune sequencing clone quantification. From the PCR reads, TCRdb called clonotypes with MiXCR, one entry per CDR3 protein. The sample includes a few hundred thousand distinct CDR3 sequences, 24% of them seen just once. The sequenced sample consisted of naive CD8+ T cells from blood, with Jurkat cell RNA spiked in. Subset given: FACS-sorted CD8+CD4-CCR7+CD45RA+ naive T cells. Source of these receptors: a human donor in good health. Some libraries in this study had Jurkat cell RNA spiked in.

As concerns this clonotype: Being one base from a much bigger clone, this may be a read error. J is TRBJ2-7 and V is TRBV29-1; 7 bases are a match to TRBD1. The length of the CDR3 is 11 residues. Germline CDR1 is SQVTM and CDR2 is ANQGSEA. DNA for the CDR3: TGCAGCGCGGGACAGTCCTACAAGCAGTACTTC. Amino acids: CSAGQSYKQYF.

On this clonotype: Since the CDR3 does not end with the conserved phenylalanine or tryptophan, this likely comes from a read error. CDR3: CASSARTGPSTDTQYV. Written as DNA, the CDR3 is TGTGCCAGCAGCGCCCGGACAGGGCCGAGCACAGATACGCAGTATGTT. The chain carries TRBV9 and TRBJ2-3; 8 bases are a match to TRBD1. The CDR3 spans 16 residues. Per the germline V gene, CDR1 is SGDLS and CDR2 is YYNGEE. J lost 0 bases, V lost 3 bases, and 6 bases had no gene match.

This clonotype was seen many times. The chain couples TRBV11-2 to TRBJ2-7, with a possible D match to TRBD1 (5 bases). This CDR3 is 14 amino acids long. CDR1 is SGHAT, CDR2 FQNNGV, per germline. V shed 0 bases and J shed 0 bases, with 6 bases lying between them. CDR3 sequence (DNA): TGTGCCAGCAGCTTAGAAGGGGACTCCTACGAGCAGTACTTC. Its translation is CASSLEGDSYEQYF.

This clonotype was observed at least ten times. The V gene is TRBV6-5, the J gene TRBJ2-7; no clear D gene. V lost 0 bases and J 3 bases, leaving 9 bases between the germline ends. Germline CDR1 MNHEY, CDR2 SVGAGI. This CDR3 is built from 14 residues. CDR3 nucleotide sequence: TGTGCCAGCAGTTACTCGAGCCGGAGCTACGAGCAGTACTTC. This gives the protein CASSYSSRSYEQYF.

The J gene is TRBJ2-7, the V gene TRBV6-2 or TRBV6-3; 8 bases map to TRBD2. V lost 5 bases, J lost 7 bases, and 7 bases stayed unmatched. The CDR3 extends over 13 amino acids. CDR1 and CDR2 from the germline V gene are MNHEY and SVGEGT. The chain's CDR3 is CASSAGGQGEQYF. CDR3 DNA sequence: TGTGCCAGCAGTGCGGGAGGCCAGGGGGAGCAGTACTTC.

V and J are TRBV7-9 and TRBJ2-7; D unresolved. V was shortened by 1 base and J by 6 bases, with 7 bases between the two germline ends. Per germline, CDR1 SEHNR and CDR2 FQNEAQ (reference sequence). The CDR3 runs 12 residues. As DNA, the CDR3 is TGTGCCAGCAGCTTAGTTAGCCGCGAGCAGTACTTC. Its protein is CASSLVSREQYF.

The rearrangement links TRBV12-3 or TRBV12-4 to TRBJ1-6, with TRBD1 identical over 9 bases. The length of the CDR3 is 15 residues. After removal of 3 bases from V and 7 bases from J, the junction contained 4 bases not matched to a gene. CDR3 loop: CASSFPGTGNSPLHF. In DNA, the CDR3 is TGTGCCAGCAGTTTCCCCGGGACAGGGAATTCACCCCTCCACTTT.

This clonotype was seen only once. The rearrangement joins TRBV7-9 to TRBJ2-3; 9 bases are shared with TRBD1. J was trimmed by 2 bases and V by 11 bases; bases with no gene match: 5. Germline V gene data show CDR1 as SEHNR and CDR2 as FQNEAQ (reference sequence). The CDR3 length is 13 residues. The DNA for the CDR3 is TGTGCCGGACAGGGGAGCCACACAGATACGCAGTATTTT. It translates to CAGQGSHTDTQYF.

V and J are TRBV20-1 and TRBJ2-1, with D possibly matching TRBD1 (5 bases). With 5 bases removed from V and 7 bases from J, the gap between germline ends came to 9 bases. CDR3 length equals 11 residues. Germline V lookup: CDR1 DFQATT, CDR2 SNEGSKA (reference sequence). The CDR3 DNA reads as TGCAGTGCTCCCAGGGCTAATGAGCAGTTCTTC. Encoded protein: CSAPRANEQFF.

The chain combines TRBV12-5 with TRBJ2-1; no firm D call. The germline V gene encodes CDR1 LGHNT and CDR2 FRNRAP. V was clipped by 2 bases and J by 0 bases, with 5 bases between them. The CDR3 sequence is 14 residues long. In DNA, the CDR3 is TGTGCTAGTGGTTTGTACAGCTCCTACAATGAGCAGTTCTTC. Its translation: CASGLYSSYNEQFF. The whole variable domain, filled in from reference TRBV12-5 and TRBJ2-1, reads DARVTQTPRHKVTEMGQEVTMRCQPILGHNTVFWYRQTMMQGLELLAYFRNRAPLDDSGMPKDRFSAEMPDATLATLKIQPSEPRDSAVYFCASGLYSSYNEQFFGPGTRLTVL.

This clonotype came up a few times. Here the CDR3 reads CASSMGWAATDTQYF. As DNA, the CDR3 is TGTGCCAGTAGTATGGGTTGGGCGGCCACAGATACGCAGTATTTT. This rearrangement joins TRBV19 to TRBJ2-3; D gene uncertain. The V and J ends lost 3 bases and 2 bases respectively, with 12 bases between them. Germline V gene data show CDR1 as LNHDA and CDR2 as SQIVND (reference sequence). This CDR3 is 15 amino acids long.

V gene TRBV20-1 combines with J gene TRBJ2-2; D is ambiguous. The CDR3 covers 14 residues. V lost 5 bases, J lost 2 bases, and 12 bases lay in between. Per germline, CDR1 DFQATT and CDR2 SNEGSKA (reference sequence). This CDR3 reads CSAEDLLNTGELFF. CDR3 nucleotide sequence: TGCAGTGCTGAGGACCTATTAAACACCGGGGAGCTGTTTTTT.

The table lists this clonotype with many counts. CDR3 region: CASSWALNTEAFF. In DNA, the CDR3 is TGTGCCAGCAGTTGGGCCTTGAACACTGAAGCTTTCTTT. The rearrangement uses TRBV6-5 and TRBJ1-1; D unclear. Trimming took 4 bases from V and 0 from J, leaving 6 bases between them. Germline lookup yields CDR1 MNHEY and CDR2 SVGAGI. The CDR3 spans 13 residues.

As concerns this clonotype: A much bigger clone sits one base away, suggesting this may be a read error. The V and J genes are TRBV24-1 and TRBJ2-1; possibly TRBD1 for D (6 bases). V was clipped by 4 bases and J by 12 bases, with 12 bases between them. CDR1 and CDR2 from the germline V gene are KGHDR and SFDVKD. The CDR3 consists of 12 residues. CDR3 DNA: TGTGCCACCAGTGAGGCAGGGGTTGGGCAGTTCTTC. It encodes CATSEAGVGQFF.

Concerning this clonotype: It may be a read error: a sequence one base away is much more abundant. The chain combines TRBV7-9 with TRBJ2-7, with D tentatively TRBD1 (6 bases). This CDR3 has 15 residues. Germline V gives CDR1 SEHNR, CDR2 FQNEAQ (reference sequence). The ends were cut back, 0 bases at V and 6 bases at J, with 15 bases in the middle. DNA for the CDR3: TGTGCCAGCAGCTTAGCGCTCGGGACACAACTCGAGCAGTACTTC. Its translation: CASSLALGTQLEQYF.

This chain joins TRBV10-1 and TRBJ2-7; unclear D gene. The CDR3 is made up of 16 amino acids. The germline V gene encodes CDR1 WNHNN and CDR2 SYGVQD (reference sequence). Trimming left V 4 bases short and J 2 bases short, with 18 bases between. CDR3 nucleotide sequence: TGCGCCAGCAGTGGGTCCCCTACGTGGCATACCTACGAGCAGTACTTC. Its translation is CASSGSPTWHTYEQYF.

At least ten counts were recorded for this clonotype. Here the CDR3 reads CASSIAWGTGELFF. The CDR3 DNA follows: TGTGCCAGTAGTATAGCGTGGGGCACCGGGGAGCTGTTTTTT. The J gene is TRBJ2-2, the V gene TRBV19; D is ambiguous. Per the germline V gene, CDR1 is LNHDA and CDR2 is SQIVND (reference sequence). The V end was cut by 1 base, the J end by 4 bases, with 7 bases between. The CDR3 contains 14 residues.

This clonotype has more than one count but fewer than ten. The rearrangement uses TRBV7-6 and TRBJ1-1; D call uncertain. Germline assignment: CDR1 SGHVS and CDR2 FNYEAQ. Trimming left V 8 bases short and J 0 bases short, with 7 bases between. The CDR3 covers 12 residues. CDR3 sequence: CASVGMNTEAFF. The CDR3 nucleotides are TGTGCCAGCGTGGGGATGAACACTGAAGCTTTCTTT.

The chain carries TRBV10-2 and TRBJ1-5; D remains ambiguous. V was clipped by 0 bases and J by 3 bases, with 6 bases between them. In germline, CDR1 is WSHSY, CDR2 SAAADI. The CDR3 consists of 14 residues. The CDR3: CASSESGPNQPQHF. CDR3 nucleotides: TGCGCCAGCAGTGAGTCTGGGCCCAATCAGCCCCAGCATTTT.

This chain uses TRBV6-1 with TRBJ2-7; TRBD1 matches 8 bases. Per germline, CDR1 MNHNS and CDR2 SASEGT. Trimming took 8 bases from V and 6 from J; bases not matched to a gene: 6. This CDR3 has 12 residues. The CDR3 DNA reads TGTGCCAGCGCGCCGACAGGGGTCGAGCAGTACTTC. As protein: CASAPTGVEQYF.